The 23 T cell receptor beta chains given below trace back to one sample, sequenced in a study of T cells in Graves' hyperthyroidism and ophthalmopathy. Researchers took RNA transcripts and amplified the TCR beta CDR3 regions from them. With the HTBI primer set, the TCR CDR3 went through a first round of RT-PCR. Each CDR3 protein gets one entry after TCRdb re-called the multiplex PCR reads with MiXCR. The sample has 560,000 or so distinct CDR3 sequences, about 20% seen once; the top ten hold about 45%. Sequencing was carried out using blood. These receptors came from a man aged 40-50 years with Graves' ophthalmopathy.

The chain carries TRBV20-1 and TRBJ2-3; D ambiguous. Trimming stripped 3 bases from V and 12 bases from J, with 13 bases between. The CDR3 totals 11 residues. Looked up from germline, CDR1 is DFQATT and CDR2 is SNEGSKA (reference sequence). The CDR3 sequence: CSASLSNAQYF. CDR3 coding DNA: TGCAGTGCTAGCCTCTCCAACGCACAGTATTTT.

Only a few counts were recorded for this clonotype. CDR3 nucleotides: TGTGCCAGCAGCTTTAAAGGTATCAATGAGCAGTTCTTC. Its protein is CASSFKGINEQFF. The chain combines TRBV7-3 with TRBJ2-1, with D uncertain. Germline V CDR1 and CDR2: SGHTA, FQGTGA. This CDR3 is 13 amino acids long. Trimming stripped 3 bases from V and 6 bases from J, with 9 bases between. The complete variable domain, with remaining parts taken from reference TRBV7-3 and TRBJ2-1, reads GAGVSQTPSNKVTEKGKYVELRCDPISGHTALYWYRQSLGQGPEFLIYFQGTGAADDSGLPNDRFFAVRPEGSVSTLKIQRTERGDSAVYLCASSFKGINEQFFGPGTRLTVL.

This clonotype occurred many times. The V gene is TRBV5-1, the J gene TRBJ1-5; the D is unclear. Per the germline V gene, CDR1 is SGHRS and CDR2 is YFSETQ. The CDR3 is made up of 13 amino acids. Trimming left V 0 bases short and J 3 bases short, with 4 bases between. The CDR3: CASSLVPNQPQHF. Here the CDR3 DNA reads TGCGCCAGCAGCTTGGTCCCCAATCAGCCCCAGCATTTT. The full variable domain, its missing parts supplied by reference TRBV5-1 and TRBJ1-5, is KAGVTQTPRYLIKTRGQQVTLSCSPISGHRSVSWYQQTPGQGLQFLFEYFSETQRNKGNFPGRFSGRQFSNSRSEMNVSTLELGDSALYLCASSLVPNQPQHFGDGTRLSIL.

A single count supports this clonotype. The chain joins TRBV28 to TRBJ1-3; D gene uncertain. Germline V gene lookup returns CDR1 MDHEN and CDR2 SYDVKM. The CDR3 contains 15 residues. V was clipped by 4 bases and J by 4 bases, with 14 bases between them. The CDR3 nucleotides read TGTGCCAGCAGTTACTCCTGGAGATTGGGAAACACCATATATTTT. Amino acid sequence: CASSYSWRLGNTIYF.

This rearrangement joins TRBV29-1 to TRBJ1-2; 7 bases match TRBD1. The CDR3 covers 12 residues. The V gene's germline CDR1 is SQVTM and CDR2 ANQGSEA. V lost 5 bases, J lost 8 bases, and 8 bases stayed unmatched. As DNA, the CDR3 is TGCAGCGTTCAGCAGGGGGTGTACGGCTACACCTTC. Translated: CSVQQGVYGYTF.

V gene TRBV20-1 combines with J gene TRBJ1-6; D not resolved. There are 13 residues in the CDR3. The germline V gene has CDR1 DFQATT and CDR2 SNEGSKA (reference sequence). V was pared by 3 bases and J by 4 bases, with 7 bases between. In DNA form, the CDR3 reads TGCAGTGCTAGTGCGGGTTATAATTCACCCCTCCACTTT. This encodes CSASAGYNSPLHF.

This clonotype was counted ten times or more. This sequence joins TRBV2 and TRBJ2-7; perhaps TRBD1 as D (6 bases). This CDR3 is 13 amino acids long. The V end lost 6 bases, the J end lost 1 base, and 10 bases lay between the germline ends. Germline CDR1 and CDR2: SNHLY and FYNNEI. The CDR3 nucleotides are TGTGCCAGCAGGGCCGGGACATCCTACGAGCAGTACTTC. Translated, it gives CASRAGTSYEQYF. Drawing the rest from reference TRBV2 and TRBJ2-7, the complete variable domain is EPEVTQTPSHQVTQMGQEVILRCVPISNHLYFYWYRQILGQKVEFLVSFYNNEISEKSEIFDDQFSVERPDGSNFTLKIRSTKLEDSAMYFCASRAGTSYEQYFGPGTRLTVT.

In its sample, this clonotype was seen a few times. The chain combines TRBV12-3 or TRBV12-4 with TRBJ2-7; D ambiguous. This CDR3 has 14 residues. The V end lost 1 base, the J end lost 3 bases, and 10 bases lay between the germline ends. The CDR3 is CASSLELTHYEQYF. CDR3 nucleotides: TGTGCCAGCAGTTTAGAACTCACACACTACGAGCAGTACTTC.

This clonotype was seen at least ten times. The chain joins TRBV3-1 to TRBJ1-2; D is uncertain. Germline CDR1 is LGHDT and CDR2 is YNNKEL (reference sequence). The V and J ends lost 0 bases and 0 bases respectively, with 8 bases between them. The CDR3 spans 15 residues. CDR3: CASSQERTANYGYTF. For the CDR3, the DNA is TGTGCCAGCAGCCAAGAGAGGACGGCTAACTATGGCTACACCTTC. Complete variable domain (other parts from reference TRBV3-1 and TRBJ1-2): DTAVSQTPKYLVTQMGNDKSIKCEQNLGHDTMYWYKQDSKKFLKIMFSYNNKELIINETVPNRFSPKSPDKAHLNLHINSLELGDSAVYFCASSQERTANYGYTFGSGTRLTVV.

The chain combines TRBV6-9 with TRBJ1-2; possibly TRBD1 for D (5 bases). Trimming took off 3 bases at V and 0 bases at J, with 11 bases between the two ends. In germline, CDR1 is MNHGY, CDR2 SVAAGI. This CDR3 contains 15 residues. The CDR3 DNA follows: TGTGCCAGCAGTTACCGGGGCGTCTCTAACTATGGCTACACCTTC. Protein product: CASSYRGVSNYGYTF.

The rearrangement joins TRBV27 to TRBJ1-5, with D possibly matching TRBD1 (5 bases). The V gene lost 6 bases and the J gene lost 1 base, with 16 bases spanning the gap. The CDR3 is made up of 16 amino acids. The germline V gene has CDR1 MNHEY and CDR2 SMNVEV (reference sequence). The CDR3 loop reads CASRPGTDWSNQPQHF. CDR3 sequence (DNA): TGTGCCAGCAGACCAGGGACGGATTGGAGCAATCAGCCCCAGCATTTT.

The chain uses TRBV5-5 and TRBJ2-5, with TRBD2 identical over 14 bases. The CDR3 is made up of 17 amino acids. CDR1 and CDR2 (germline): SGHKS, YYEKEE (reference sequence). V dropped 0 bases and J dropped 5; count of bases not matched to a gene: 6. For the CDR3, the DNA is TGTGCCAGCAGCTTGGGACTAGCGGGAGGGCCGCGGGAGACCCAGTACTTC. It encodes CASSLGLAGGPRETQYF. Full variable domain (outside the CDR3, taken from reference TRBV5-5 and TRBJ2-5): DAGVTQSPTHLIKTRGQQVTLRCSPISGHKSVSWYQQVLGQGPQFIFQYYEKEERGRGNFPDRFSARQFPNYSSELNVNALLLGDSALYLCASSLGLAGGPRETQYFGPGTRLLVL.

This clonotype occurred many times. The genes are TRBV28 and TRBJ1-6, with D possibly matching TRBD1 (6 bases). Germline V gene sequence: CDR1 MDHEN, CDR2 SYDVKM. Trimming stripped 5 bases from V and 0 bases from J, with 11 bases between. CDR3 length: 16 amino acids. CDR3 region: CASSRQEGSYNSPLHF. Written as DNA, the CDR3 is TGTGCCAGCAGTAGACAGGAGGGCTCCTATAATTCACCCCTCCACTTT.

V usage is TRBV19 and J usage is TRBJ2-4; D is undetermined. Trimming pared 3 bases from V and 6 bases from J, leaving 12 bases between. CDR1 and CDR2 from the germline V gene are LNHDA and SQIVND (reference sequence). The CDR3 is made up of 14 amino acids. The CDR3: CASSMGSRTNIQYF. Here the CDR3 DNA reads TGTGCCAGTAGTATGGGCAGCCGTACAAACATTCAGTACTTC.

Worth noting for this clonotype: One base away lies a much larger clone, so this may be a sequencing read error. The chain employs TRBV6-1 and TRBJ1-1, with D maybe TRBD1 (5 bases). Germline CDR1 is MNHNS and CDR2 is SASEGT. This CDR3 contains 15 residues. The CDR3: CASSFIIQENTVAFF. The CDR3 DNA reads TGTGCCAGCAGCTTCATTATACAGGAGAACACTGTAGCTTTCTTT.

Comments on this clonotype: A much larger clone is a single base away; this may be a read error. This chain connects TRBV3-1 to TRBJ2-1; 7 bases fit TRBD2. CDR3 length: 12 residues. Germline assignment: CDR1 LGHDT and CDR2 YNNKEL (reference sequence). Here the CDR3 DNA reads TGTTCCAGCAGGCCGCTTAGCGGGGAGCAGTTCTTC. The encoded protein is CSSRPLSGEQFF.

The chain recombines TRBV7-9 with TRBJ2-3; no clear D gene. The V and J ends lost 8 bases and 6 bases respectively, with 12 bases between them. Germline CDR1 and CDR2: SEHNR and FQNEAQ (reference sequence). The CDR3 spans 12 residues. CDR3 amino acids: CASGVLKDTQYF. For the CDR3, the DNA is TGTGCCAGCGGGGTCTTAAAGGATACGCAGTATTTT.

This clonotype was picked up a small number of times. The V and J genes are TRBV11-2 and TRBJ2-7; the D gene is possibly TRBD2 (6 bases). The length of the CDR3 is 14 residues. The germline gives CDR1 SGHAT, CDR2 FQNNGV. V gave up 5 bases and J gave up 5 bases, with 16 bases separating them. The CDR3 coding sequence is TGTGCCAGCAGCCGCGGGACGGCCGACGACGAGCAGTACTTC. It is translated as CASSRGTADDEQYF.

This clonotype was detected ten times or more. This chain joins TRBV6-6 and TRBJ2-5; maybe TRBD2 (7 bases). This CDR3 comprises 15 residues. CDR1 is MNHNY and CDR2 is SVGAGI in the germline V gene (reference sequence). V shed 0 bases and J shed 4 bases, with 12 bases lying between them. CDR3 DNA: TGTGCCAGCAGTTACTCAAGGGAGGGGGGAGAGACCCAGTACTTC. This encodes CASSYSREGGETQYF.

The J gene is TRBJ2-1, the V gene TRBV29-1, with TRBD2 identical over 13 bases. This CDR3 spans 14 amino acids. Trimming at V came to 7 bases and at J to 5 bases, leaving 5 bases not matched to a gene. Germline V lookup: CDR1 SQVTM, CDR2 ANQGSEA. The CDR3 sequence: CSAGTSGIHNEQFF. DNA of the CDR3: TGCAGCGCCGGGACTAGCGGGATCCACAATGAGCAGTTCTTC.

This chain links TRBV7-2 with TRBJ1-1; the match to TRBD1 covers 9 bases. This CDR3 is built from 16 residues. Germline V gene sequence: CDR1 SGHTA, CDR2 FQGNSA. Unmatched junction bases numbered 9, after V lost 5 bases and J lost 2 bases. The CDR3 spells CASSPRRGQGNTEAFF. The CDR3 coding sequence is TGTGCCAGCAGCCCACGCCGGGGACAGGGCAACACTGAAGCTTTCTTT.

This clonotype was seen many times. One end of the junction is discordant with germline, which a read error may explain. The chain joins TRBV2 to TRBJ1-5, with D possibly matching TRBD1 (5 bases). The length of the CDR3 is 14 residues. Germline-derived CDR1 and CDR2 are SNHLY and FYNNEI. The CDR3 nucleotides are TGTGCCAGCAGCGAAGGGTACAGGAATCAGCCCCAGCATTTT. Its translation: CASSEGYRNQPQHF.

The CDR3 DNA reads TGTGCCAGCAGCTTAGCCGGGACTAGCGGGGCAGATACGCAGTATTTT. This gives the protein CASSLAGTSGADTQYF. This rearrangement joins TRBV7-9 to TRBJ2-3; TRBD2 matches at 13 bases. There are 16 residues in the CDR3. Germline assignment: CDR1 SEHNR and CDR2 FQNEAQ (reference sequence). V lost 0 bases, J lost 4 bases, and 1 base stayed unmatched.